These 27 T cell receptor beta chains originate from one sample sequenced in a study of blood T cell repertoires in COVID-19. Profiled with immunoSEQ multiplex PCR; TCRdb holds only in-frame clones, not every one. The repertoire holds around 380,000 clones, with about 90% as singletons. What was sequenced was PBMCs or T cells enriched from blood (not recorded which). Source of these receptors: a man aged 25-45 years who had recovered from COVID-19.

This rearrangement joins TRBV7-9 to TRBJ2-7; 8 bases match TRBD1. Germline V lookup: CDR1 SEHNR, CDR2 FQNEAQ (reference sequence). This CDR3 has 16 amino acids. Trimming at V came to 3 bases and at J to 4 bases, leaving 11 bases not matched to a gene. As DNA, the CDR3 is TGTGCCAGCAGCTTTTCGTTGAGACAGGGGCTTTACGAGCAGTACTTC. Its translation: CASSFSLRQGLYEQYF.

This chain links TRBV3-1 (or the pseudogene TRBV3-2) with TRBJ1-1; D is perhaps TRBD1 (5 bases). V was cut by 1 base and J by 0 bases, with 9 bases left in between. CDR1 is LGHDT, CDR2 YNNKEL, per germline (reference sequence). This CDR3 has 15 residues. The CDR3 region is CASSQGGALNTEAFF. In DNA, the CDR3 is TGTGCCAGCAGCCAAGGCGGGGCACTGAACACTGAAGCTTTCTTT.

V is TRBV10-3 and J is TRBJ1-2; D is possibly TRBD1 (5 bases). The CDR3 has 13 residues. Trimming removed 7 bases from V and 3 bases from J, with 12 bases in between. Germline V gene sequence: CDR1 ENHRY, CDR2 SYGVKD. The CDR3 here is CAITGDSYYGYTF. The DNA of the CDR3 is TGTGCCATCACTGGAGACAGTTACTATGGCTACACCTTC.

On this clone itself: At the DNA level, this CDR3 is encoded by other sequences in the same sample as well. The chain uses TRBV5-1 and TRBJ1-1; weak D call: TRBD1 (5 bases). This CDR3 comprises 14 residues. Per the germline V gene, CDR1 is SGHRS and CDR2 is YFSETQ. With 0 bases removed from V and 3 bases from J, the gap between germline ends came to 9 bases. In nucleotides, the CDR3 is TGCGCCAGCAGCTTGGCCGGGGGATACACTGAAGCTTTCTTT. Amino acid sequence: CASSLAGGYTEAFF.

This clone was seen more than once but under ten times. The chain recombines TRBV2 with TRBJ2-6; D gene unclear. Looked up from germline, CDR1 is SNHLY and CDR2 is FYNNEI. This CDR3 region has 16 residues. V was cut by 9 bases and J by 0 bases, with 15 bases left in between. The CDR3 coding sequence is TGTGCCAGGGCGACTTCTACCCTCTCTGGGGCCAACGTCCTGACTTTC. Encoded protein: CARATSTLSGANVLTF.

J is TRBJ1-1 and V is TRBV5-1, with 11 bases fitting TRBD1. Germline V lookup: CDR1 SGHRS, CDR2 YFSETQ. The CDR3 is made up of 16 amino acids. V lost 2 bases and J lost 1; bases outside the gene matches: 4. CDR3 protein: CASSLPGQGANTEAFF. Written as DNA, the CDR3 is TGCGCCAGCAGCTTACCCGGACAGGGGGCGAACACTGAAGCTTTCTTT.

The J gene is TRBJ2-7, the V gene TRBV7-8, with 8 bases matching TRBD1. Germline-derived CDR1 and CDR2 are SGHVS and FQNEAQ. This CDR3 region has 16 residues. The junction had 10 bases not matched to a gene; V was cut back by 4 bases and J by 2 bases. CDR3 in DNA: TGTGCCAGCAGCTCAAACTCCCGGGACAGGACCTACGAGCAGTACTTC. Residues: CASSSNSRDRTYEQYF.

The V gene is TRBV19, the J gene TRBJ1-1; 7 nucleotides agree with TRBD1. V was pared by 3 bases and J by 0 bases, with 16 bases of the junction left unmatched. From germline, CDR1 is LNHDA and CDR2 SQIVND (reference sequence). The CDR3 loop spans 19 amino acids. DNA of the CDR3: TGTGCCAGTAGTATTCACCAGATGACAGGGCTAGACATGAACACTGAAGCTTTCTTT. Its protein is CASSIHQMTGLDMNTEAFF.

This chain links TRBV9 with TRBJ1-6; 8 bases map to TRBD1. V lost 4 bases, J lost 7 bases, and 4 bases stayed unmatched. The CDR3 is 14 amino acids. The V gene's germline CDR1 is SGDLS and CDR2 YYNGEE. The CDR3 protein is CASSPDRDNSPLHF. In DNA form, the CDR3 reads TGTGCCAGCAGCCCGGACAGGGACAATTCACCCCTCCACTTT.

This chain links TRBV5-4 with TRBJ1-4; D gene uncertain. The CDR3 consists of 15 residues. Germline values: CDR1 SGHNT, CDR2 YYREEE (reference sequence). The V end lost 2 bases, the J end lost 8 bases, and 16 bases lay between the germline ends. The CDR3 DNA reads TGTGCCAGCAGCTTAGGAGGAGTCGCCCTGGAAAAACTGTTTTTT. Protein product: CASSLGGVALEKLFF. The variable domain in full, with the rest retrieved from reference TRBV5-4 and TRBJ1-4, is ETGVTQSPTHLIKTRGQQVTLRCSSQSGHNTVSWYQQALGQGPQFIFQYYREEENGRGNFPPRFSGLQFPNYSSELNVNALELDDSALYLCASSLGGVALEKLFFGSGTQLSVL.

The chain has TRBV7-8 and TRBJ2-7; D gene unclear. Germline V gene sequence: CDR1 SGHVS, CDR2 FQNEAQ. Deletions cut 4 bases from V and 2 bases from J, with 6 bases between. The CDR3 is made up of 12 amino acids. This chain's CDR3 is CASSSPTYEQYF. The CDR3 DNA reads as TGTGCCAGCAGCTCGCCTACCTACGAGCAGTACTTC. The entire variable domain, with the rest obtained from reference TRBV7-8 and TRBJ2-7, is as follows: GAGVSQSPRYKVAKRGQDVALRCDPISGHVSLFWYQQALGQGPEFLTYFQNEAQLDKSGLPSDRFFAERPEGSVSTLKIQRTQQEDSAVYLCASSSPTYEQYFGPGTRLTVT.

The chain has TRBV7-6 and TRBJ1-1; 7 positions match TRBD1. CDR1 and CDR2 from the germline V gene are SGHVS and FNYEAQ. The CDR3 is 15 amino acids. With V trimmed by 1 base and J by 5 bases, 7 bases remained unmatched. The CDR3 loop reads CASSLEKGANTEAFF. Written as DNA, the CDR3 is TGTGCCAGCAGCTTAGAGAAGGGGGCGAATACTGAAGCTTTCTTT.

The chain combines TRBV9 with TRBJ2-3; D not resolved. The CDR3 has 14 residues. Per the germline V gene, CDR1 is SGDLS and CDR2 is YYNGEE. V lost 0 bases and J 5 bases, leaving 10 bases between the germline ends. The CDR3 protein is CASSVAQLGDTQYF. The CDR3 nucleotides read TGTGCCAGCAGCGTAGCTCAGCTAGGAGATACGCAGTATTTT.

The chain combines TRBV4-1 with TRBJ2-3, with 10 bases that match TRBD2. V shed 0 bases and J 5 bases; nucleotides not matched to a gene: 8. Germline V lookup: CDR1 MGHRA, CDR2 YSYEKL. The CDR3 extends over 17 amino acids. CDR3 sequence: CASSQDGLAGVLDTQYF. The CDR3 DNA sequence: TGCGCCAGCAGCCAAGATGGTCTAGCGGGGGTTCTAGATACGCAGTATTTT.

V is TRBV11-2 and J is TRBJ1-4; D not resolved. The CDR3 spans 14 residues. V was clipped by 1 base and J by 5 bases, with 8 bases between them. Germline CDR1 reads SGHAT; CDR2 reads FQNNGV. The CDR3 sequence is CASSLVGINEKLFF. The CDR3 DNA reads as TGTGCCAGCAGCTTAGTCGGGATAAATGAAAAACTGTTTTTT.

The chain links TRBV4-1 to TRBJ1-5; TRBD1 matches at 7 bases. The V segment lost 2 bases and the J segment 4 bases; nucleotides outside the gene matches: 5. The CDR3 is 15 residues long. Germline CDR1 and CDR2: MGHRA and YSYEKL. The CDR3 bases are TGCGCCAGCAGCCAAACGGGACAGCTGAATCAGCCCCAGCATTTT. This gives the protein CASSQTGQLNQPQHF.

The chain carries TRBV6-5 and TRBJ2-2; D is perhaps TRBD1 (6 bases). Trimming took off 7 bases at V and 0 bases at J, with 9 bases between the two ends. Germline lookup yields CDR1 MNHEY and CDR2 SVGAGI. The CDR3 is 14 amino acids. Here the CDR3 reads CASTRTANTGELFF. CDR3 bases: TGTGCCAGCACAAGGACAGCGAACACCGGGGAGCTGTTTTTT.

This clone came up once. The chain carries TRBV6-2 or TRBV6-3 and TRBJ2-7, with TRBD2 as a possible D gene (7 bases). V lost 1 base to trimming and J lost 8 bases, with 18 bases between them. Per the germline V gene, CDR1 is MNHEY and CDR2 is SVGEGT. The CDR3 consists of 15 residues. The CDR3 here is CASSYWAGAQQQQYF. The CDR3 DNA reads as TGTGCCAGCAGTTACTGGGCGGGGGCCCAACAACAGCAGTACTTC.

The chain has TRBV3-1 (or the pseudogene TRBV3-2) and TRBJ1-2, with a tentative D call TRBD1 (6 bases). Trimming took off 4 bases at V and 2 bases at J, with 14 bases between the two ends. The CDR3 sequence is 15 residues long. Germline CDR1 and CDR2: LGHDT and YNNKEL (reference sequence). CDR3 DNA sequence: TGTGCCAGCAGCCGAAGAACTGACAGGAACTATGGCTACACCTTC. Protein sequence: CASSRRTDRNYGYTF.

This clone was picked up a small number of times. The chain recombines TRBV18 with TRBJ1-3; D is possibly TRBD1 (5 bases). The CDR3 loop spans 14 amino acids. Trimming shortened V by 6 bases and J by 0 bases, and 9 bases separated the two germline ends. CDR1 is KGHSH and CDR2 is LQKENI in the germline V gene. CDR3 region: CASSRGNSGNTIYF. The CDR3 DNA reads as TGTGCCAGCTCCCGGGGGAACTCTGGAAACACCATATATTTT.

Written as DNA, the CDR3 is TGTGCCAGCACCAAGAGGACAGGGGACTACGAGCAGTACTTC. Protein sequence: CASTKRTGDYEQYF. The chain uses TRBV6-5 and TRBJ2-7; 9 bases agree with TRBD1. Trimming cost V 7 bases and J 3 bases; bases outside gene matches: 7. The CDR3 totals 14 residues. CDR1 MNHEY and CDR2 SVGAGI come from the germline V gene.

V usage is TRBV7-2 and J usage is TRBJ1-2; 9 nucleotides agree with TRBD1. CDR3 size: 14 residues. The germline V gene encodes CDR1 SGHTA and CDR2 FQGNSA. V dropped 4 bases and J dropped 4; count of bases not matched to a gene: 4. CDR3 nucleotides: TGTGCCAGCAGCTCCGGGACAGGGACCTATGGCTACACCTTC. Translated: CASSSGTGTYGYTF.

This chain links TRBV3-1 (or the pseudogene TRBV3-2) with TRBJ2-2; TRBD1 matches at 7 bases. CDR1 LGHDT and CDR2 YNNKEL come from the germline V gene (reference sequence). The V segment lost 2 bases and the J segment 7 bases; nucleotides outside the gene matches: 4. The CDR3 spans 14 residues. The CDR3 spells CASSQRGRSGELFF. The CDR3 coding sequence is TGTGCCAGCAGCCAAAGGGGGCGGAGCGGGGAGCTGTTTTTT.

This rearrangement joins TRBV9 to TRBJ1-5, with D uncertain. The V gene's germline CDR1 is SGDLS and CDR2 YYNGEE. The CDR3 extends over 13 amino acids. V was clipped by 7 bases and J by 3 bases, with 11 bases between them. CDR3 in amino acids: CASGGPANQPQHF. For the CDR3, the DNA is TGTGCCAGCGGAGGTCCAGCCAATCAGCCCCAGCATTTT.

The genes are TRBV7-9 and TRBJ1-1, with 7 nucleotides matching TRBD1. CDR3 length: 14 amino acids. J gave up 6 bases and V 4 bases, and 8 bases lay outside the gene matches. Germline assignment: CDR1 SEHNR and CDR2 FQNEAQ (reference sequence). CDR3 sequence (DNA): TGTGCCAGCAGCTCTGACAGGGATCGGTCTGAAGCTTTCTTT. Protein sequence: CASSSDRDRSEAFF.

The sample holds one count of this clone. The V and J genes are TRBV18 and TRBJ1-6, with 8 bases identical to TRBD1. The CDR3 is made up of 15 amino acids. V was clipped by 5 bases and J by 3 bases; unmatched bases: 3. The germline CDR1 and CDR2 sequences are KGHSH and LQKENI. This chain's CDR3 is CASSSTGDYNSPLHF. The DNA of the CDR3 is TGTGCCAGCTCATCGACAGGGGACTATAATTCACCCCTCCACTTT.

The chain uses TRBV5-4 and TRBJ1-6; 8 bases line up with TRBD1. Germline CDR1 and CDR2: SGHNT and YYREEE (reference sequence). V lost 4 bases to trimming and J lost 9 bases; unmatched junction nucleotides: 6. The CDR3 is made up of 14 amino acids. CDR3 DNA: TGTGCCAGCAGCGGCCAGGACAGGGTTTCACCCCTCCACTTT. This codes for CASSGQDRVSPLHF.